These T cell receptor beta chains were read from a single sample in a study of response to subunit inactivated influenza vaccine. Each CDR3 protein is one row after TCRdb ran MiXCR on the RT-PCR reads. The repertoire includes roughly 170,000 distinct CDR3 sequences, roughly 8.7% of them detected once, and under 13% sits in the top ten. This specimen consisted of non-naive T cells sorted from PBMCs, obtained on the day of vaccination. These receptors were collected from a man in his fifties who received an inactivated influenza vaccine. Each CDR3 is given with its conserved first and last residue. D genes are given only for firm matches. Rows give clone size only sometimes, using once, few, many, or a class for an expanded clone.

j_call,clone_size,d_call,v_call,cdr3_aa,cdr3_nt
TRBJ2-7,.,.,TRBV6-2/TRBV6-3,CASSYSIVGQGSTYEQYF,TGTGCCAGCAGTTACTCGATAGTCGGGCAGGGGAGCACCTACGAGCAGTACTTC
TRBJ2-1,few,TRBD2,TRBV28,CASSLFSARLAGRYNEQFF,TGTGCCAGCAGTCTTTTTTCCGCCAGACTAGCGGGAAGGTACAATGAGCAGTTCTTC
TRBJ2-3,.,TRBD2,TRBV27,CASSSWEGGTDTQYF,TGTGCCAGCAGTTCATGGGAGGGAGGCACAGATACGCAGTATTTT
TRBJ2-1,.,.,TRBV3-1,CASSQAGATEQFF,TGTGCCAGCAGCCAAGCCGGCGCCACTGAGCAGTTCTTC
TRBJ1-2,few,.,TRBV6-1,CASSVMGLYGYTF,TGTGCCAGCAGTGTAATGGGCCTCTATGGCTACACCTTC
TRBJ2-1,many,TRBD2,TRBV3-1,CASSQKGLGWGEQFF,TGTGCCAGCAGCCAAAAGGGACTAGGTTGGGGTGAGCAGTTCTTC
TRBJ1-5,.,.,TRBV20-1,CSARRPYSNQPQHF,TGCAGTGCTAGGAGACCGTATAGCAATCAGCCCCAGCATTTT
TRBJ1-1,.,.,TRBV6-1,CASTKGLIMNTEAFF,TGTGCCAGCACCAAGGGACTGATCATGAACACTGAAGCTTTCTTT
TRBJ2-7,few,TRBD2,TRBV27,CASSSSGGPSSYEQYF,TGTGCCAGCAGTAGTAGCGGGGGTCCTAGCTCCTACGAGCAGTACTTC
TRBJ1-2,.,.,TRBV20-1,CSARGLTTNYGYTF,TGCAGTGCTAGAGGGCTGACTACCAACTATGGCTACACCTTC
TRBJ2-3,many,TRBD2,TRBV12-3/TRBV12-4,CASSLFLAGLTDTQYF,TGTGCCAGCAGTTTATTCCTAGCGGGGCTCACAGATACGCAGTATTTT
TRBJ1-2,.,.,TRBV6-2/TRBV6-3,CASSYFVASRNYGYTF,TGTGCCAGCAGTTATTTCGTAGCGTCCCGGAACTATGGCTACACCTTC
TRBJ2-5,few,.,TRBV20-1,CSAARTAQETQYF,TGCAGTGCCGCCCGGACAGCCCAAGAGACCCAGTACTTC
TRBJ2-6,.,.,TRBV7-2,CASSPRGQNSGANVLTF,TGTGCCAGCAGCCCCCGAGGGCAGAACTCTGGGGCCAACGTCCTGACTTTC
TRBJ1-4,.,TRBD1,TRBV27,CASSPRDRGGKLFF,TGTGCCAGCAGTCCCCGGGACAGGGGCGGAAAACTGTTTTTT
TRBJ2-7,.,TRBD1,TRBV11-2,CASSRPGTGRWEQYF,TGTGCCAGCAGCCGACCCGGGACAGGGAGGTGGGAGCAGTACTTC
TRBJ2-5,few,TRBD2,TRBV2,CASSVLGGSRETQYF,TGTGCCAGCAGCGTCTTGGGGGGGAGTCGGGAGACCCAGTACTTC
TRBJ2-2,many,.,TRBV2,CASSKEEASGELFF,TGTGCCAGCAGTAAGGAGGAGGCTTCCGGGGAGCTGTTTTTT
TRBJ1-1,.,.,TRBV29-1,CSVARYENTEAFF,TGCAGCGTTGCCAGGTATGAGAACACTGAAGCTTTCTTT
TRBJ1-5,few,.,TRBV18,CASSPGEGQPQHF,TGTGCCAGCTCACCGGGGGAGGGTCAGCCCCAGCATTTT
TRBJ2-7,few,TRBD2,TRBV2,CASITGGGGSSYEQYF,TGTGCCAGCATCACGGGTGGCGGGGGAAGCTCCTACGAGCAGTACTTC
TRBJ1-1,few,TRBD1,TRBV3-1,CASSQRQGMGAEAFF,TGTGCCAGCAGCCAGCGACAGGGTATGGGGGCTGAAGCTTTCTTT